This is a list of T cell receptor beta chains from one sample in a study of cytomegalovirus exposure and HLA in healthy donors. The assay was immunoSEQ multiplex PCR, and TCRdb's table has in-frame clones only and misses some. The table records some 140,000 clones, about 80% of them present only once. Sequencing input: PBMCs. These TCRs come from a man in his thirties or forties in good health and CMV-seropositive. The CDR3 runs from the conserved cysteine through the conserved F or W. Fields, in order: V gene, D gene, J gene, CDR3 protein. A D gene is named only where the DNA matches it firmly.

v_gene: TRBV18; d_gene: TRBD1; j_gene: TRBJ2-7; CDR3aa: CASSPGTGDEQYF
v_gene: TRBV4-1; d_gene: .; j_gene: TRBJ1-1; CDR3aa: CASSRGVEAFF
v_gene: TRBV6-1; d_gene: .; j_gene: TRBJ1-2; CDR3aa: CASKEQDNYGYTF
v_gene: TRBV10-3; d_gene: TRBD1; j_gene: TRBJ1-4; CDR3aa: CAISDTGTGGTNEKLFF
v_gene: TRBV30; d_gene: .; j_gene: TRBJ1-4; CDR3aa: CAWSYQGEKLFF
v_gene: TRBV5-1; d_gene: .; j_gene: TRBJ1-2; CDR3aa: CASSFGPGEGRDGYTF
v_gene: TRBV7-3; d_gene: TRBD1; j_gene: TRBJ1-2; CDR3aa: CASSLTGADGYTF
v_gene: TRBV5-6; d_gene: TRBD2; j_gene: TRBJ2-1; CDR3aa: CASSLVRETSGGEFF
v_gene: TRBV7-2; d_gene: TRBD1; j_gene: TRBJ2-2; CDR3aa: CASSLYRGLGNTGELFF
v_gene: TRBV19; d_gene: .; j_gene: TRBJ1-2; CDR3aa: CASNTQARGAPYGYTF
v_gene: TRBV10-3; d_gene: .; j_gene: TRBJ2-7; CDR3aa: CAISLDRTYEQYF
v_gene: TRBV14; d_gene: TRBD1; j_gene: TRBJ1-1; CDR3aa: CASSQEQGGEAFF
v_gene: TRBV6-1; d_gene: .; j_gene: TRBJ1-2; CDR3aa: CASSENGNPQGYTF
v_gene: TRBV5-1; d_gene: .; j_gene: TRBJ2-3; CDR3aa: CASSPRSGVGTDTQYF
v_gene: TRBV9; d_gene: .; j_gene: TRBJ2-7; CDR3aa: CASSPMDTSYEQYF
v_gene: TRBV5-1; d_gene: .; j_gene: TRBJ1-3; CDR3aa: CASSLTAGGNTIYF
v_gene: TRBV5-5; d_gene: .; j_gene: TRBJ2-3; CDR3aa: CASSLGSGVVRTDTQYF
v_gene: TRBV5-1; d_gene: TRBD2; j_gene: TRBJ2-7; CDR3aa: CASNLGGGSYEQYF
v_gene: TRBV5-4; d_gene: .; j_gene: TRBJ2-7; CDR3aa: CASSPQVGSYEQYF
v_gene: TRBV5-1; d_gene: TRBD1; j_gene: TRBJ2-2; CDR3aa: CASSLAGQGFTGELFF
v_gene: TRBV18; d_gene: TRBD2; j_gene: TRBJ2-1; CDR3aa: CASSPLAGTNPRTYNEQFF